Listed here are 10 T cell receptor beta chains from one sample, sequenced in a study of Graves' ophthalmopathy and Graves' hyperthyroidism. Amplification of the TCR beta CDR3 regions used RNA transcripts (as template). First-round RT-PCR employed HTBI primers, with a second-round multiplex PCR after it. A single record per CDR3 protein comes from TCRdb applying MiXCR to the multiplex PCR reads. The table has some 370,000 distinct CDR3 sequences, about a sixth seen once. Sequenced sample: peripheral blood. Source of these receptors: an adult woman with stable Graves' hyperthyroidism.

At least ten counts were recorded for this clonotype. The chain couples TRBV6-1 to TRBJ2-7, with D perhaps being TRBD1 or TRBD2 (5 bases each). The CDR3 is 14 residues long. V was pared by 1 base and J by 5 bases, with 12 bases between. The germline V gene encodes CDR1 MNHNS and CDR2 SASEGT. The DNA for the CDR3 is TGTGCCAGCAGTGAAGGGGGCCCCGGGGACGAGCAGTACTTC. Translating it yields CASSEGGPGDEQYF.

In its sample, this clonotype was seen many times. The chain couples TRBV4-3 to TRBJ1-2; possibly TRBD1 for D (5 bases). Trimming removed 1 base from V and 4 bases from J, with 13 bases in between. CDR3 length: 15 amino acids. Germline V gene lookup returns CDR1 LGHNA and CDR2 YSLEER. The chain's CDR3 is CASSQVAQGSYGYTF. CDR3 bases: TGCGCCAGCAGCCAAGTCGCGCAGGGCAGCTATGGCTACACCTTC.

This clonotype occurred many times. The gene calls are TRBV20-1 and TRBJ2-1; tentatively, D is TRBD1 (6 bases). The CDR3 totals 14 residues. The germline gives CDR1 DFQATT, CDR2 SNEGSKA (reference sequence). The germline V and J ends were trimmed by 6 bases and 5 bases, with 17 bases remaining between them. The CDR3 protein is CSATTGWMDNEQFF. DNA of the CDR3: TGCAGTGCGACGACAGGATGGATGGACAATGAGCAGTTCTTC.

Points on this clonotype: Just one base apart from a much larger clone, this may be a read error. The chain employs TRBV28 and TRBJ2-5; 9 positions agree with TRBD2. CDR3 length equals 16 residues. The germline V gene encodes CDR1 MDHEN and CDR2 SYDVKM. The CDR3 sequence: CASSSTIAGDAETKYF. The CDR3 nucleotides read TGTGCCAGCAGTTCCACGATAGCGGGAGATGCAGAGACCAAGTACTTC. The whole variable domain, remainder taken from reference TRBV28 and TRBJ2-5, is DVKVTQSSRYLVKRTGEKVFLECVQDMDHENMFWYRQDPGLGLRLIYFSYDVKMKEKGDIPEGYSVSREKKERFSLILESASTNQTSMYLCASSSTIAGDAETKYFGPGTRLLVL.

This clonotype has a count of ten or more. The rearrangement links TRBV6-2 or TRBV6-3 to TRBJ2-7; 9 positions match TRBD2. The CDR3 spans 17 residues. CDR1 and CDR2 (germline): MNHEY, SVGEGT. The trim removed 7 bases at V and 0 bases at J, leaving 13 bases unmatched. The CDR3 spells CASMSGRPFSSSYEQYF. CDR3 sequence (DNA): TGTGCCAGCATGAGCGGGAGGCCATTCTCAAGCTCCTACGAGCAGTACTTC.

This clonotype occurred a few times. The rearrangement links TRBV6-1 to TRBJ2-7; tentatively, D is TRBD1 or TRBD2 (6 bases each). The ends were cut back, 6 bases at V and 7 bases at J, with 22 bases in the middle. CDR1 MNHNS and CDR2 SASEGT come from the germline V gene. The CDR3 loop spans 15 amino acids. CDR3 in amino acids: CASSKRGDSLGEQYF. The CDR3 DNA reads as TGTGCCAGCAGCAAAAGGGGGGACTCCCTGGGGGAGCAGTACTTC.

Many counts were recorded for this clonotype. The chain recombines TRBV6-1 with TRBJ2-7, with D tentatively TRBD2 (6 bases). The CDR3 totals 14 residues. V was clipped by 8 bases and J by 1 base, with 15 bases between them. Germline V lookup: CDR1 MNHNS, CDR2 SASEGT. The CDR3: CASSPDYESYEQYF. The DNA of the CDR3 is TGTGCCAGCTCCCCGGACTACGAATCCTACGAGCAGTACTTC.

V usage is TRBV11-2 and J usage is TRBJ1-1, with D perhaps matching TRBD1 (5 bases). Trimming removed 1 base from V and 10 bases from J, with 13 bases in between. Germline CDR1 reads SGHAT; CDR2 reads FQNNGV. The CDR3 is 13 amino acids. CDR3 region: CASSLATGRGAFF. In DNA form, the CDR3 reads TGTGCCAGCAGCTTAGCTACCGGGAGGGGAGCTTTCTTT.

This chain links TRBV20-1 with TRBJ2-7, with a weak D call TRBD2 (7 bases). CDR1 and CDR2 from the germline V gene are DFQATT and SNEGSKA (reference sequence). The CDR3 is 12 amino acids. V lost 5 bases and J 6 bases, leaving 14 bases between the germline ends. This CDR3 reads CSAGEGGSEQYF. CDR3 bases: TGCAGTGCTGGGGAGGGGGGGAGCGAGCAGTACTTC.

This clonotype appeared many times. The chain has TRBV4-1 and TRBJ1-5; no firm D call. Per germline, CDR1 MGHRA and CDR2 YSYEKL. Trimming pared 4 bases from V and 0 bases from J, leaving 7 bases between. This CDR3 is 14 amino acids long. The CDR3 sequence: CASSLTHSNQPQHF. CDR3 DNA: TGCGCCAGCAGCCTGACACATAGCAATCAGCCCCAGCATTTT.